This TCR beta chain emerged from a study of T cell repertoires in cytomegalovirus infection. Study-wide context: It was the public TCR beta signatures that indicated both CMV infection and matching HLA type.

MiXCR, applied by TCRdb to the reads, yields one record per CDR3 protein. The table shows 570,000 or so distinct CDR3 sequences, with about 39% occurring only once. As for this clonotype: Its antigen is currently unknown.

Study conclusions and caveats: The ex vivo response was dominated by HLA-C-restricted CMV-specific TCR beta clonotypes.

The sample here was cultured PBMCs, taken from culture after CMV antigen stimulation. This clonotype was sampled from a human donor in good health (CMV status not recorded). Some clones in this sample may be carry-over from other donors' samples.

This CDR3 is CASSTDREGHSNQPQHF. CDR3 DNA: TGTGCCAGCAGCACCGACAGGGAGGGGCATAGCAATCAGCCCCAGCATTTT. This rearrangement joins TRBV7-9 to TRBJ1-5; TRBD1 aligns across 7 bases. The junction had 10 bases not matched to a gene; V was cut back by 5 bases and J by 0 bases. The CDR3 loop spans 17 amino acids. Germline V gives CDR1 SEHNR, CDR2 FQNEAQ (reference sequence).